A selection of T cell receptor beta chains follows, all from one sample in a study of blood T cell repertoires in COVID-19. Using immunoSEQ multiplex PCR, the repertoire was profiled, and TCRdb retains in-frame clones only, with some absent. Of 150,000 to 200,000 clones listed, roughly 88% were seen once; the top ten hold over 7.5%. Sequenced input: peripheral blood. The receptors were gathered from an elderly woman with acute or convalescent COVID-19. CDR3s include the opening cysteine and the closing phenylalanine or tryptophan. The D gene is left open where the match is weak. Clone size is stated in some rows and not others, as once, few, many or a class when expanded.

j_call d_call v_call clone_size cdr3_aa cdr3_nt
TRBJ1-1 TRBD1 TRBV29-1 - CSVEDRGTEAFF TGCAGCGTTGAGGACAGGGGGACTGAAGCTTTCTTT
TRBJ2-1 TRBD2 TRBV10-1 - CASSPGTSGGPRDEQFF TGCGCCAGCAGCCCCGGGACTAGCGGGGGACCAAGGGATGAGCAGTTCTTC
TRBJ1-6 - TRBV3-1/TRBV3-2 - CASRPREVGNSPLHF TGTGCCAGCAGACCCAGGGAAGTAGGGAATTCACCCCTCCACTTT
TRBJ1-1 - TRBV18 - CASSDNMNTEAFF TGTGCCAGCTCAGATAACATGAACACTGAAGCTTTCTTT
TRBJ2-7 TRBD2 TRBV19 - CASGSTSGARYEQYF TGTGCCAGTGGGTCGACTAGCGGCGCTCGGTACGAGCAGTACTTC
TRBJ1-1 TRBD1 TRBV5-1 - CASSAGTALNTEAFF TGCGCCAGCAGCGCCGGGACAGCGCTCAACACTGAAGCTTTCTTT
TRBJ2-2 TRBD2 TRBV3-1/TRBV3-2 - CTSSQAFILSGGNTGELFF TGTACCAGCAGCCAAGCGTTTATCCTAAGCGGGGGGAACACCGGGGAGCTGTTTTTT
TRBJ2-2 TRBD1 TRBV19 - CASNPGARGRTGELFF TGTGCCAGTAACCCCGGGGCTAGGGGGCGGACCGGGGAGCTGTTTTTT
TRBJ1-6 TRBD1 TRBV4-3 - CASSQSGGTGDNSPLHF TGCGCCAGCAGCCAAAGTGGCGGGACAGGGGATAATTCACCCCTCCACTTT
TRBJ1-1 - TRBV10-2 - CASSESRRGTEAFF TGCGCCAGCAGTGAGTCCAGGAGAGGGACTGAAGCTTTCTTT
TRBJ2-1 - TRBV11-2 - CASSLATARGEQFF TGTGCCAGCAGCTTAGCTACAGCTCGGGGTGAGCAGTTCTTC
TRBJ2-7 - TRBV2 - CASRVAWEASDF TGTGCCAGCAGAGTCGCCTGGGAGGCCTCGGACTTC
TRBJ1-3 - TRBV6-6 - CASSYFGRSSGNTIYF TGTGCCAGCAGTTACTTTGGCAGAAGCTCTGGAAACACCATATATTTT
TRBJ2-4 - TRBV5-4 once CASSPGNRGDIQYF TGTGCCAGCAGCCCAGGGAACCGCGGGGACATTCAGTACTTC
TRBJ1-6 - TRBV6-5 few CASSYLENSPLHF TGTGCCAGCAGTTATCTTGAGAATTCACCCCTCCACTTT
TRBJ2-2 TRBD2 TRBV5-5 - CASSTAGQISGAAGELFF TGTGCCAGCAGCACTGCGGGACAAATTAGCGGGGCGGCCGGGGAGCTGTTTTTT
TRBJ1-4 - TRBV10-3 - CAIGGGEQEKLFF TGTGCCATCGGGGGGGGTGAACAGGAAAAACTGTTTTTT
TRBJ2-7 TRBD2 TRBV10-3 - CATGTSADLGGEQYF TGTGCCACCGGGACTAGTGCCGATCTCGGTGGCGAGCAGTACTTC
TRBJ1-4 - TRBV2 once CASSEGQATNEKLFF TGTGCCAGCTCGGAGGGGCAAGCAACTAATGAAAAACTGTTTTTT
TRBJ1-2 - TRBV5-6 - CASGRHDISSNYGYTF TGTGCCAGCGGCCGTCACGACATTTCCAGTAACTATGGCTACACCTTC
TRBJ2-1 - TRBV5-4 once CASRVGTQGYNEQFF TGTGCCAGCAGGGTAGGGACTCAAGGCTACAATGAGCAGTTCTTC
TRBJ1-1 - TRBV19 - CASSIDDRMNTEAFF TGTGCCAGTAGTATAGATGACAGGATGAACACTGAAGCTTTCTTT
TRBJ2-2 - TRBV27 - CASTKSLNTGELFF TGTGCCAGCACGAAAAGCTTGAACACCGGGGAGCTGTTTTTT
TRBJ1-2 - TRBV4-3 once CASSQVAGGIYGYTF TGCGCCAGCAGCCAAGTCGCGGGGGGGATCTATGGCTACACCTTC
TRBJ2-5 TRBD1 TRBV24-1 - CATSDRDSSWETQYF TGTGCCACCAGTGATCGGGACAGTTCATGGGAGACCCAGTACTTC
TRBJ1-6 - TRBV19 - CASTRGGVRGPPLHF TGTGCCAGTACGCGAGGTGGGGTTCGGGGTCCCCCCCTCCACTTT
TRBJ2-5 TRBD1 TRBV6-2/TRBV6-3 - CASSLPGQSWQTQYF TGTGCCAGCAGTTTACCGGGACAGTCTTGGCAGACCCAGTACTTC
TRBJ2-1 - TRBV12-3/TRBV12-4 - CASSYYNEQFF TGTGCCAGCAGCTATTACAATGAGCAGTTCTTC
TRBJ2-7 TRBD1 TRBV6-1 - CASSENPGQGIFSYEQYF TGTGCCAGCAGTGAAAACCCGGGACAGGGGATTTTTTCCTACGAGCAGTACTTC
TRBJ2-5 - TRBV7-2 - CASSLALGTPRETQYF TGTGCCAGCAGCTTAGCGCTCGGGACACCTCGGGAGACCCAGTACTTC
TRBJ2-7 TRBD1 TRBV6-6 - CASSYSLGTGAYEQYF TGTGCCAGCAGTTACAGCCTAGGGACAGGGGCGTACGAGCAGTACTTC
TRBJ1-3 - TRBV10-3 - CAISVSGAGNTIYF TGTGCCATCAGTGTGTCAGGGGCTGGAAACACCATATATTTT
TRBJ2-3 TRBD2 TRBV7-2 once CASSLSTGGRADTQYF TGTGCCAGCAGCTTAAGCACCGGGGGGAGGGCAGATACGCAGTATTTT
TRBJ1-4 - TRBV19 - CASRVMEKLFF TGTGCCAGTCGAGTAATGGAAAAACTGTTTTTT
TRBJ2-4 TRBD1 TRBV4-2 - CASSYTGQGVDIQYF TGTGCCAGCAGTTACACTGGACAGGGAGTGGACATTCAGTACTTC
TRBJ1-1 - TRBV12-5 - CASGLSRENTEAFF TGTGCTAGTGGTTTATCCAGGGAGAACACTGAAGCTTTCTTT
TRBJ2-2 TRBD2 TRBV6-4 - CASSKTSGGNTGELFF TGTGCCAGCAGCAAAACTAGCGGAGGAAACACCGGGGAGCTGTTTTTT
TRBJ2-5 TRBD2 TRBV4-1 - CASRGLAGGGETQYF TGCGCCAGCAGAGGACTAGCGGGAGGCGGCGAGACCCAGTACTTC
TRBJ2-1 TRBD2 TRBV2 few CASSGLAGGGNEQFF TGTGCCAGCAGTGGACTAGCGGGAGGGGGTAATGAGCAGTTCTTC
TRBJ2-2 TRBD1 TRBV28 - CASSRTGGANGELFF TGTGCCAGCAGCCGGACAGGGGGCGCCAACGGGGAGCTGTTTTTT
TRBJ2-2 - TRBV11-3 - CASSQRQGGTGELFF TGTGCCAGCAGCCAGAGGCAGGGGGGCACCGGGGAGCTGTTTTTT
TRBJ2-7 TRBD2 TRBV12-5 - CASGWTSGGHYEQYF TGTGCTAGTGGTTGGACTAGCGGGGGCCACTACGAGCAGTACTTC
TRBJ2-7 - TRBV5-6 - CASSLWTPYEQYF TGTGCCAGCAGCCTTTGGACACCCTACGAGCAGTACTTC
TRBJ2-1 TRBD1 TRBV6-5 - CASRRGGQIYNEQFF TGTGCCAGTAGACGAGGGGGACAGATATACAATGAGCAGTTCTTC